The 27 T cell receptor beta chains below were found in one sample sequenced in a study of PD-L1 blockade in urothelial cancer. Here immunoSEQ multiplex PCR was the method, and the copy in TCRdb shows in-frame clones only, minus some. The profile shows just under 45,000 clones, 85% to 90% of them singletons. The starting material was PBMCs, obtained around atezolizumab (anti-PD-L1) treatment. The source is a woman aged 55-70 years with urothelial cancer.

This chain joins TRBV4-2 and TRBJ1-1; unclear D gene. Trimming stripped 2 bases from V and 0 bases from J, with 10 bases between. The germline V gene has CDR1 LGHNA and CDR2 YNFKEQ. There are 15 residues in the CDR3. For the CDR3, the DNA is TGTGCCAGCAGCCAAAACCCGGACTTGAACACTGAAGCTTTCTTT. It specifies CASSQNPDLNTEAFF.

This clone is medium-sized. The chain combines TRBV6-7 with TRBJ2-3; D is possibly TRBD2 (5 bases). TRBV6-7 is identified as an open reading frame with a role that is uncertain. CDR3 length: 16 amino acids. Trimming took 0 bases from V and 0 from J, leaving 10 bases between them. CDR3 sequence: CASSYSPGLSTDTQYF. For the CDR3, the DNA is TGTGCCAGCAGTTACTCCCCTGGACTTAGCACAGATACGCAGTATTTT.

This chain links TRBV28 with TRBJ1-5; weak D call: TRBD1 (5 bases). Germline-derived CDR1 and CDR2 are MDHEN and SYDVKM. The CDR3 loop spans 12 amino acids. Trimming cost V 6 bases and J 7 bases, with 10 bases left between them. The CDR3 DNA reads TGTGCCAGCAGGGTAGGGGAACAGCCCCAGCATTTT. It translates to CASRVGEQPQHF.

The V call is TRBV10-3, the J call TRBJ2-3, with 8 bases lining up with TRBD1. Germline CDR1 reads ENHRY; CDR2 reads SYGVKD. The junction had 12 bases not matched to a gene; V was cut back by 3 bases and J by 7 bases. The CDR3 has 16 residues. The CDR3 bases are TGTGCCATCAGTGACCCTTCGACAGGGGAAAAACATACGCAGTATTTT. Translating gives CAISDPSTGEKHTQYF.

This clone appeared a few times. The chain couples TRBV19 to TRBJ2-3; possible D gene TRBD1, 6 bases. The CDR3 loop spans 13 amino acids. The V gene lost 7 bases and the J gene lost 2 bases, with 10 bases spanning the gap. Germline values: CDR1 LNHDA, CDR2 SQIVND (reference sequence). The CDR3 spells CASTGGPTDTQYF. As DNA, the CDR3 is TGTGCCAGTACTGGGGGCCCCACAGATACGCAGTATTTT.

The chain uses TRBV4-2 and TRBJ2-7; D is possibly TRBD1 (7 bases). The CDR3 sequence is 17 residues long. The V gene lost 1 base and the J gene lost 3 bases, with 19 bases spanning the gap. Germline V gene sequence: CDR1 LGHNA, CDR2 YNFKEQ. CDR3 DNA: TGTGCCAGCAGCCAAGGCGGGGTGGCAGGGGGAAGCTACGAGCAGTACTTC. Residues: CASSQGGVAGGSYEQYF.

The V call is TRBV6-1, the J call TRBJ1-5; TRBD1 might be the D (5 bases). Trimming pared 8 bases from V and 6 bases from J, leaving 11 bases between. This CDR3 contains 12 residues. Germline V lookup: CDR1 MNHNS, CDR2 SASEGT. CDR3 DNA sequence: TGTGCCAGCTGGGGGGGGAGTCAGCCCCAGCATTTT. Translated: CASWGGSQPQHF.

The gene calls are TRBV7-2 and TRBJ1-2; D remains unclear. V shed 4 bases and J shed 8 bases, with 11 bases lying between them. Germline lookup yields CDR1 SGHTA and CDR2 FQGNSA. The CDR3 runs to 12 residues. CDR3 DNA sequence: TGTGCCAGCAGCTCCTCGGCGGAGGGCTACACCTTC. Translation: CASSSSAEGYTF.

The genes are TRBV5-8 and TRBJ2-1; D is perhaps TRBD1 or TRBD2 (5 bases each). V lost 4 bases and J 8 bases, leaving 13 bases between the germline ends. This CDR3 is 13 amino acids long. Germline values: CDR1 SGHTS, CDR2 YDEGEE. CDR3 protein: CASSLGRGYEQFF. The CDR3 nucleotides read TGTGCCAGCAGCCTGGGACGGGGATATGAGCAGTTCTTC.

The gene calls are TRBV5-1 and TRBJ2-2; TRBD1 aligns across 8 bases. The germline gives CDR1 SGHRS, CDR2 YFSETQ. V was pared by 0 bases and J by 3 bases, with 7 bases of the junction left unmatched. This CDR3 comprises 17 residues. CDR3 loop: CASSLEQGAVYTGELFF. DNA of the CDR3: TGCGCCAGCAGCTTGGAGCAGGGGGCGGTGTACACCGGGGAGCTGTTTTTT.

V gene TRBV5-1 combines with J gene TRBJ1-2; 8 bases are a match to TRBD1. This CDR3 region has 14 residues. V gave up 4 bases and J gave up 8 bases; unmatched junction bases: 10. Per the germline V gene, CDR1 is SGHRS and CDR2 is YFSETQ. This chain's CDR3 is CASSEGQANGGYTF. CDR3 nucleotide sequence: TGCGCCAGCAGCGAGGGACAGGCTAACGGGGGCTACACCTTC. Complete variable domain (other parts from reference TRBV5-1 and TRBJ1-2): KAGVTQTPRYLIKTRGQQVTLSCSPISGHRSVSWYQQTPGQGLQFLFEYFSETQRNKGNFPGRFSGRQFSNSRSEMNVSTLELGDSALYLCASSEGQANGGYTFGSGTRLTVV.

This chain links TRBV9 with TRBJ1-2; TRBD1 matches 7 bases. The junction had 8 bases not matched to a gene; V was cut back by 5 bases and J by 4 bases. The CDR3 consists of 14 residues. In germline, CDR1 is SGDLS, CDR2 YYNGEE. The CDR3 here is CASRPPGGTYGYTF. For the CDR3, the DNA is TGTGCCAGCAGGCCCCCAGGGGGTACCTATGGCTACACCTTC.

This chain links TRBV10-3 with TRBJ2-7; D not certain. CDR3 length equals 13 residues. Germline CDR1 ENHRY, CDR2 SYGVKD. V lost 5 bases to trimming and J lost 3 bases, with 11 bases between them. CDR3 sequence: CAISMSRNYEQYF. For the CDR3, the DNA is TGTGCCATCAGTATGTCGAGAAACTACGAGCAGTACTTC.

This chain uses TRBV18 with TRBJ1-3, with 9 positions matching TRBD1. CDR3 size: 16 residues. Trimming cost V 5 bases and J 2 bases; bases outside gene matches: 7. Germline V lookup: CDR1 KGHSH, CDR2 LQKENI. CDR3 loop: CASSADRGSPGNTIYF. In DNA, the CDR3 is TGTGCCAGCTCAGCGGACAGGGGTTCTCCTGGAAACACCATATATTTT. The full variable domain, completed using reference TRBV18 and TRBJ1-3, is NAGVMQNPRHLVRRRGQEARLRCSPMKGHSHVYWYRQLPEEGLKFMVYLQKENIIDESGMPKERFSAEFPKEGPSILRIQQVVRGDSAAYFCASSADRGSPGNTIYFGEGSWLTVV.

The chain recombines TRBV27 with TRBJ2-1, with a weak D call TRBD2 (6 bases). V shed 5 bases and J shed 5 bases, with 13 bases lying between them. The CDR3 spans 14 residues. Germline CDR1 is MNHEY and CDR2 is SMNVEV (reference sequence). The CDR3 coding sequence is TGTGCCAGCAGTGAAGGGACTCCCAACAATGAGCAGTTCTTC. Translated, it gives CASSEGTPNNEQFF.

The chain combines TRBV7-2 with TRBJ2-3; 9 bases align to TRBD2. The CDR3 loop spans 16 amino acids. The germline V gene encodes CDR1 SGHTA and CDR2 FQGNSA. V trimming: 1 base; J trimming: 6 bases; junction bases outside the gene matches: 8. CDR3 sequence: CASSLVALAGTDTQYF. The CDR3 nucleotides read TGTGCCAGCAGCTTAGTGGCCCTAGCGGGGACTGATACGCAGTATTTT. Filled out from reference TRBV7-2 and TRBJ2-3, the complete variable domain reads GAGVSQSPSNKVTEKGKDVELRCDPISGHTALYWYRQSLGQGLEFLIYFQGNSAPDKSGLPSDRFSAERTGGSVSTLTIQRTQQEDSAVYLCASSLVALAGTDTQYFGPGTRLTVL.

This chain connects TRBV7-8 to TRBJ2-7; D might be TRBD2 (6 bases). The CDR3 contains 17 residues. The V and J ends lost 1 base and 9 bases respectively, with 25 bases between them. CDR1 and CDR2 from the germline V gene are SGHVS and FQNEAQ. The DNA of the CDR3 is TGTGCCAGCAGCTTAGGAGTATCGTGGGAGTCTCAGGAGGGGCAGTACTTC. As protein: CASSLGVSWESQEGQYF.

CDR3 DNA sequence: TGTGCCAGCAGTTTGGGGACAGGGCCCCCCGGGGAGCTGTTTTTT. It specifies CASSLGTGPPGELFF. V and J are TRBV27 and TRBJ2-2; 9 nucleotides match TRBD1. V lost 3 bases and J lost 6; bases outside the gene matches: 5. The CDR3 runs to 15 residues. Germline V gene sequence: CDR1 MNHEY, CDR2 SMNVEV (reference sequence).

The V call is TRBV19, the J call TRBJ1-2; 8 nucleotides match TRBD1. CDR3 length: 17 amino acids. V trimming: 9 bases; J trimming: 2 bases; junction bases outside the gene matches: 17. CDR1 is LNHDA, CDR2 SQIVND, per germline (reference sequence). CDR3 coding DNA: TGTGCCAGCTACTTCGCAGGGGGCGCTCCCTCCAACTATGGCTACACCTTC. Translated: CASYFAGGAPSNYGYTF. The variable domain in full, with the rest retrieved from reference TRBV19 and TRBJ1-2, is DGGITQSPKYLFRKEGQNVTLSCEQNLNHDAMYWYRQDPGQGLRLIYYSQIVNDFQKGDIAEGYSVSREKKESFPLTVTSAQKNPTAFYLCASYFAGGAPSNYGYTFGSGTRLTVV.

This chain uses TRBV19 with TRBJ1-5, with D possibly matching TRBD1 (5 bases). Deletions cut 8 bases from V and 2 bases from J, with 10 bases between. Germline CDR1 reads LNHDA; CDR2 reads SQIVND (reference sequence). This CDR3 contains 13 residues. CDR3 residues: CASEQAGNQPQHF. DNA of the CDR3: TGTGCCAGTGAACAGGCGGGCAATCAGCCCCAGCATTTT.

This clone was seen just once. V gene TRBV5-4 combines with J gene TRBJ2-7, with 9 bases identical to TRBD2. Per germline, CDR1 SGHNT and CDR2 YYREEE (reference sequence). V lost 4 bases to trimming and J lost 4 bases; unmatched junction nucleotides: 9. This CDR3 is built from 15 residues. DNA of the CDR3: TGTGCCAGCAGCATGGGACTAGCACCCCTGTACGAGCAGTACTTC. This encodes CASSMGLAPLYEQYF.

The rearrangement uses TRBV2 and TRBJ1-6, with 7 bases fitting TRBD1. The trim removed 5 bases at V and 7 bases at J, leaving 8 bases unmatched. The V gene's germline CDR1 is SNHLY and CDR2 FYNNEI. CDR3 length: 15 amino acids. The chain's CDR3 is CASSPRQGLNSPLHF. CDR3 bases: TGTGCCAGCAGTCCCAGACAGGGCTTGAATTCACCCCTCCACTTT.

This clone was picked up a small number of times. V and J are TRBV5-1 and TRBJ1-2; D is perhaps TRBD1 (6 bases). The CDR3 totals 15 residues. The V end was cut by 4 bases, the J end by 7 bases, with 20 bases between. The germline V gene encodes CDR1 SGHRS and CDR2 YFSETQ. The CDR3 DNA is TGCGCCAGCAGCGCGGGAGGGGGATCTACTCCTGGCTACACCTTC. Amino acid sequence: CASSAGGGSTPGYTF.

The V gene is TRBV9, the J gene TRBJ1-5; TRBD1 matches 11 bases. CDR1 is SGDLS and CDR2 is YYNGEE in the germline V gene. The CDR3 sequence is 14 residues long. J gave up 6 bases and V 4 bases, and 3 bases lay outside the gene matches. As DNA, the CDR3 is TGTGCCAGCAGCCCGGGGACAGGGGGTCAGCCCCAGCATTTT. Its translation: CASSPGTGGQPQHF. The complete variable domain, with remaining parts taken from reference TRBV9 and TRBJ1-5, reads DSGVTQTPKHLITATGQRVTLRCSPRSGDLSVYWYQQSLDQGLQFLIQYYNGEERAKGNILERFSAQQFPDLHSELNLSSLELGDSALYFCASSPGTGGQPQHFGDGTRLSIL.

V is TRBV27 and J is TRBJ1-4; 7 positions agree with TRBD1. Germline-derived CDR1 and CDR2 are MNHEY and SMNVEV (reference sequence). Unmatched junction bases numbered 11, after V lost 6 bases and J lost 7 bases. CDR3 length equals 15 residues. The CDR3 sequence: CASSPSPGGGEKLFF. CDR3 nucleotide sequence: TGTGCCAGCAGCCCTTCGCCAGGGGGTGGTGAAAAACTGTTTTTT.

The V gene is TRBV5-1, the J gene TRBJ2-1; no reliable D call. CDR1 SGHRS and CDR2 YFSETQ come from the germline V gene. The CDR3 loop spans 13 amino acids. V was shortened by 4 bases and J by 4 bases, with 9 bases between the two germline ends. The chain's CDR3 is CASSAGGYNEQFF. The CDR3 nucleotides are TGCGCCAGCAGCGCAGGTGGTTACAATGAGCAGTTCTTC.

The genes are TRBV6-6 and TRBJ1-1; tentative D call: TRBD1 (6 bases). Between the trimmed V and J ends, which lost 6 bases and 1 base, there was a span of 9 bases. The CDR3 is made up of 13 amino acids. Germline V CDR1 and CDR2: MNHNY, SVGAGI (reference sequence). CDR3 DNA: TGTGCCAGCAGCCAGGACAGGAACACTGAAGCTTTCTTT. This sequence encodes CASSQDRNTEAFF.